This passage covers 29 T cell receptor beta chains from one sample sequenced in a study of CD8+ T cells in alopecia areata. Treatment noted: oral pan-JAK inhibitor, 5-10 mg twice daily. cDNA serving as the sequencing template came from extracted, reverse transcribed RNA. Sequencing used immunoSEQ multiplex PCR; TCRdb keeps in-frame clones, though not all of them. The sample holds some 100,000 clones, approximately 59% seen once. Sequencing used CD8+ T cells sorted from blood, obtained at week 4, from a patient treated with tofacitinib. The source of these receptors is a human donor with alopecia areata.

The CDR3 region has the DNA TGTGCCTGGAGTTGGGGAAGCACAGATACGCAGTATTTT. Translation gives CAWSWGSTDTQYF. The chain links TRBV30 to TRBJ2-3; D gene ambiguous. CDR1 and CDR2 (germline): GTSNPN, SVGIG (reference sequence). V shed 2 bases and J shed 0 bases, with 6 bases lying between them. The CDR3 spans 13 residues. Combining the CDR3 with reference TRBV30 and TRBJ2-3 gives the whole variable domain SQTIHQWPATLVQPVGSPLSLECTVEGTSNPNLYWYRQAAGRGLQLLFYSVGIGQISSEVPQNLSASRPQDRQFILSSKKLLLSDSGFYLCAWSWGSTDTQYFGPGTRLTVL.

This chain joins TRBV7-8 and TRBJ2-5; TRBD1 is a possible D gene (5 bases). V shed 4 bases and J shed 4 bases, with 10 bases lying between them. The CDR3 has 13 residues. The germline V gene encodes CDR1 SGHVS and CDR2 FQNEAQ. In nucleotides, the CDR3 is TGTGCCAGCAGCTGGTCAGGGTCAGAGACCCAGTACTTC. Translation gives CASSWSGSETQYF.

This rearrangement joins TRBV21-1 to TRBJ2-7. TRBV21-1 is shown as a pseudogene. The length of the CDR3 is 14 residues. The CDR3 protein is CASSKGVRGTEQYF. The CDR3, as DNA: TGTGCCAGCAGCAAAGGGGTGAGGGGTACCGAGCAGTACTTC.

In DNA, the CDR3 is TGTGCCAGCAGTGATCCGGCTCAATTGAACACTGAAGCTTTCTTT. Translation gives CASSDPAQLNTEAFF. The rearrangement links TRBV2 to TRBJ1-1, with D unresolved. V lost 3 bases to trimming and J lost 0 bases, with 11 bases between them. The length of the CDR3 is 15 residues. From germline, CDR1 is SNHLY and CDR2 FYNNEI.

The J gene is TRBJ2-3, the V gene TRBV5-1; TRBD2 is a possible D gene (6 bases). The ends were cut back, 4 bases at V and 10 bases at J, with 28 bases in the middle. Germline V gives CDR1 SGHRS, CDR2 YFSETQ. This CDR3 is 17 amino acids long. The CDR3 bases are TGCGCCAGCAGCGTCGATCGGCGGGGCGGAATGGGCATGGCGCAGTATTTT. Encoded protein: CASSVDRRGGMGMAQYF.

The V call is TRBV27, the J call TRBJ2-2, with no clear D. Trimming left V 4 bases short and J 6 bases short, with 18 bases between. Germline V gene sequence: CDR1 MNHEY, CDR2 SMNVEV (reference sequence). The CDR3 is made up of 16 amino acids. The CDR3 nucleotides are TGTGCCAGCAGTTCTGTCAAAAGAGCTGGCGCCGGGGAGCTGTTTTTT. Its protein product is CASSSVKRAGAGELFF.

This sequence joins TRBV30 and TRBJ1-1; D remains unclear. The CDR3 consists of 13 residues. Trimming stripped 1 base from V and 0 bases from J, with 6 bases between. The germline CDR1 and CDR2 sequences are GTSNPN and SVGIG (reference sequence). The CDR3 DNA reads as TGTGCCTGGAGTGACGGCTTGAACACTGAAGCTTTCTTT. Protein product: CAWSDGLNTEAFF.

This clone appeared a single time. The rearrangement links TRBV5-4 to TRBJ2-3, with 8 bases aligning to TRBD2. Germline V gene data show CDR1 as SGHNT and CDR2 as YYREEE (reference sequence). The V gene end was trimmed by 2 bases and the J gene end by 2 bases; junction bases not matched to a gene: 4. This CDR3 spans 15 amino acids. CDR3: CASSFAGGHTDTQYF. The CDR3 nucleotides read TGTGCCAGCAGCTTTGCGGGGGGCCACACAGATACGCAGTATTTT.

This chain's CDR3 is CAWRSGDTGELFF. DNA of the CDR3: TGTGCCTGGAGGTCCGGGGACACCGGGGAGCTGTTTTTT. This chain joins TRBV30 and TRBJ2-2, with a tentative D call TRBD2 (5 bases). Between the trimmed V and J ends, which lost 3 bases and 3 bases, there was a span of 8 bases. The germline CDR1 and CDR2 sequences are GTSNPN and SVGIG (reference sequence). The CDR3 loop spans 13 amino acids.

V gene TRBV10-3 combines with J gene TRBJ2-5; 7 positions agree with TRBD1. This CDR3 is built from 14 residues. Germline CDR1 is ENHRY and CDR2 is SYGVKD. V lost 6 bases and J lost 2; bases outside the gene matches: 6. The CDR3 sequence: CAIRLGTAQETQYF. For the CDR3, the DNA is TGTGCCATCAGACTTGGGACAGCTCAAGAGACCCAGTACTTC.

The chain's CDR3 is CASRGTHTDTQYF. CDR3 bases: TGTGCCAGTAGGGGCACCCACACAGATACGCAGTATTTT. The rearrangement links TRBV27 to TRBJ2-3; D might be TRBD1 (5 bases). The CDR3 is 13 residues long. CDR1 is MNHEY, CDR2 SMNVEV, per germline (reference sequence). V lost 9 bases and J lost 2, with 12 bases in between.

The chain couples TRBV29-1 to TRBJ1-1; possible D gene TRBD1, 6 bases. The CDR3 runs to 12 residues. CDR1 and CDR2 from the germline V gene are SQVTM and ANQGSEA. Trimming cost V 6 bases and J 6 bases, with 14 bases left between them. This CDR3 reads CSVLGADAEAFF. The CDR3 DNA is TGCAGCGTGCTGGGGGCGGACGCTGAAGCTTTCTTT.

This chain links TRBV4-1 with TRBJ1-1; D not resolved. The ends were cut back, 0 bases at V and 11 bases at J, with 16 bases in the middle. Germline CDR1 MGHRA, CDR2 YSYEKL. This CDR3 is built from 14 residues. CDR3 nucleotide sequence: TGCGCCAGCAGCCAAGATAGTCGGGGTAGAGGGGCTTTCTTT. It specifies CASSQDSRGRGAFF.

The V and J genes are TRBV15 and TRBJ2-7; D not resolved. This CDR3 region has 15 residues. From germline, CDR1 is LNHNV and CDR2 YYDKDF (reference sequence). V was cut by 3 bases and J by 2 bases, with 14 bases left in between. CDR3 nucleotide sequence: TGTGCCACCAGCAGTGATAGAATGGACCCCTACGAGCAGTACTTC. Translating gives CATSSDRMDPYEQYF. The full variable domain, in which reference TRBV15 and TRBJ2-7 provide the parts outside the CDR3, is DAMVIQNPRYQVTQFGKPVTLSCSQTLNHNVMYWYQQKSSQAPKLLFHYYDKDFNNEADTPDNFQSRRPNTSFCFLDIRSPGLGDTAMYLCATSSDRMDPYEQYFGPGTRLTVT.

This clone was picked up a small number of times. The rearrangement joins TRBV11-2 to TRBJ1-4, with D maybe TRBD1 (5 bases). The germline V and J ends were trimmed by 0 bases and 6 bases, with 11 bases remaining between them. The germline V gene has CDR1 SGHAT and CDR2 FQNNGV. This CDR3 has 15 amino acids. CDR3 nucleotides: TGTGCCAGCAGCTTAGAACCGGGGGTGGATGAAAAACTGTTTTTT. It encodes CASSLEPGVDEKLFF.

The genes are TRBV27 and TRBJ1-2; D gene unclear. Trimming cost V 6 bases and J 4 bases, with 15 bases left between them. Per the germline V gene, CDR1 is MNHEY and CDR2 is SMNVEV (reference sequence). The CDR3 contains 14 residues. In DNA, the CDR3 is TGTGCCAGCAGCCGGGCCTTGGGGAGCTATGGCTACACCTTC. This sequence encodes CASSRALGSYGYTF.

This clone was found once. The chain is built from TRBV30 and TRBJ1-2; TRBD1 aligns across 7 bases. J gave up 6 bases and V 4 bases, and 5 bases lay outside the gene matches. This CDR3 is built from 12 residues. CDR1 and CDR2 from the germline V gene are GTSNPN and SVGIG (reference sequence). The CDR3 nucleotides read TGTGCCTGGAACGAGGGGGCCCATGGCTACACCTTC. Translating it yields CAWNEGAHGYTF.

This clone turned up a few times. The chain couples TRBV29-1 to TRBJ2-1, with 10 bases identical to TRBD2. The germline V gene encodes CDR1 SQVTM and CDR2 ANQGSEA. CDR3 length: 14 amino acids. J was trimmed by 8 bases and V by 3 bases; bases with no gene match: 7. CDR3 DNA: TGCAGCGTTGATGGAGCGGGGGGGCCGCATGAGCAGTTCTTC. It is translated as CSVDGAGGPHEQFF.

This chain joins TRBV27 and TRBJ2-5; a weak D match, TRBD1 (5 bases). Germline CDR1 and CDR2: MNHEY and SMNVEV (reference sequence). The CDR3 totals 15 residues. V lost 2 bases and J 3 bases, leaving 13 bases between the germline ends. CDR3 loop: CASSLMGHPKETQYF. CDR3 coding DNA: TGTGCCAGCAGTTTAATGGGGCACCCAAAAGAGACCCAGTACTTC.

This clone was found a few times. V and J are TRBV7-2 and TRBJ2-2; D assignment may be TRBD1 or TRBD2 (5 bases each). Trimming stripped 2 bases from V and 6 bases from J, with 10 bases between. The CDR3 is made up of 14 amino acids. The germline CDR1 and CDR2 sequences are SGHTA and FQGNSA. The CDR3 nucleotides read TGTGCCAGCAGCTTATATGGGGGAGCCGGGGAGCTGTTTTTT. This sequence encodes CASSLYGGAGELFF.

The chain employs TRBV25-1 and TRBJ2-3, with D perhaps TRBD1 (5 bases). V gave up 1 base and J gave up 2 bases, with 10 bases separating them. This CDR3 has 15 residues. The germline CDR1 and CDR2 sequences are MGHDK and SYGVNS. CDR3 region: CASSEWAGYTDTQYF. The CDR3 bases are TGTGCCAGCAGTGAATGGGCAGGGTACACAGATACGCAGTATTTT. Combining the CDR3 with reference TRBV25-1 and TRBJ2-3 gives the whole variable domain EADIYQTPRYLVIGTGKKITLECSQTMGHDKMYWYQQDPGMELHLIHYSYGVNSTEKGDLSSESTVSRIRTEHFPLTLESARPSHTSQYLCASSEWAGYTDTQYFGPGTRLTVL.

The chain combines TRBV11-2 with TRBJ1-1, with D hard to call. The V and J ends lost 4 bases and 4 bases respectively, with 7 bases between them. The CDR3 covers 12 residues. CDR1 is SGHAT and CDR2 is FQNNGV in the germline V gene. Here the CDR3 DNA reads TGTGCCAGCAGCTCCCCTTCCACTGAAGCTTTCTTT. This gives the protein CASSSPSTEAFF. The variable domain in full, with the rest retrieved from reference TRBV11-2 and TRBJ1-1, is EAGVAQSPRYKIIEKRQSVAFWCNPISGHATLYWYQQILGQGPKLLIQFQNNGVVDDSQLPKDRFSAERLKGVDSTLKIQPAKLEDSAVYLCASSSPSTEAFFGQGTRLTVV.

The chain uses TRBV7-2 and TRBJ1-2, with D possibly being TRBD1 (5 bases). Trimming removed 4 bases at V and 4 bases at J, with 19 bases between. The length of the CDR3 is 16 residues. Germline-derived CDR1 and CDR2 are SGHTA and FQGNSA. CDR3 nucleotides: TGTGCCAGCAGCTCGGGGCCGACCCCTAACCTCTATGGCTACACCTTC. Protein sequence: CASSSGPTPNLYGYTF.

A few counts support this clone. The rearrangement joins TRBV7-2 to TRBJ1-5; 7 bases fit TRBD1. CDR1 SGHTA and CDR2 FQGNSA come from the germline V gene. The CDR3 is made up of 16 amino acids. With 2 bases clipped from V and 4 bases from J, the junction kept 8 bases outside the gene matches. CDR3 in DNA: TGTGCCAGCAGCTTATCGGTCGGGACAGCTAATCAGCCCCAGCATTTT. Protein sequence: CASSLSVGTANQPQHF. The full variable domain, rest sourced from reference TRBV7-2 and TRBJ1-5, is GAGVSQSPSNKVTEKGKDVELRCDPISGHTALYWYRQSLGQGLEFLIYFQGNSAPDKSGLPSDRFSAERTGGSVSTLTIQRTQQEDSAVYLCASSLSVGTANQPQHFGDGTRLSIL.

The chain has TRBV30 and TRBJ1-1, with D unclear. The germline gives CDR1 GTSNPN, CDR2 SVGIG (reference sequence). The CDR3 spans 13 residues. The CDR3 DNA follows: TGTGCGCTCCGCCTGCGGCCGAACACTGAAGCTTTCTTT. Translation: CALRLRPNTEAFF.

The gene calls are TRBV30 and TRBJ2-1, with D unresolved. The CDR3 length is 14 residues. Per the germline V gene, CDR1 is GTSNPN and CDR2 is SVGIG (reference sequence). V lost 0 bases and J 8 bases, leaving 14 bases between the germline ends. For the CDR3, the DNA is TGTGCCTGGAGTGTGGGGTCCCGTTGGGATGAGCAGTTCTTC. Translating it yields CAWSVGSRWDEQFF.

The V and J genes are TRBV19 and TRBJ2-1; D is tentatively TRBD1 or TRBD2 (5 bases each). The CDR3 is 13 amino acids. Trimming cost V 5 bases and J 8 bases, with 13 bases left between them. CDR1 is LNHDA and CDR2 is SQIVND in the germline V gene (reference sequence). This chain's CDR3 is CASSLFGADEQFF. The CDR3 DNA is TGTGCCAGTAGTCTCTTCGGGGCCGATGAGCAGTTCTTC.

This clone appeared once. DNA of the CDR3: TGTGCCAGCAGCTTAGGACAGGCCTCCTACGAGCAGTACTTC. Translation gives CASSLGQASYEQYF. The V gene is TRBV13, the J gene TRBJ2-7; D might be TRBD1 (5 bases). The CDR3 contains 14 residues. Germline V gene sequence: CDR1 PRHDT, CDR2 FYEKMQ (reference sequence). V dropped 0 bases and J dropped 0 bases, with 6 bases sitting between them.

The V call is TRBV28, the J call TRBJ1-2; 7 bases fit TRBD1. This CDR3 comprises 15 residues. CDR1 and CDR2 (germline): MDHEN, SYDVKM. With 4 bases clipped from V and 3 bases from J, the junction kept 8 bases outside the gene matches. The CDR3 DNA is TGTGCCAGCAGTTATTTTGACAGGGCCCACTATGGCTACACCTTC. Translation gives CASSYFDRAHYGYTF.